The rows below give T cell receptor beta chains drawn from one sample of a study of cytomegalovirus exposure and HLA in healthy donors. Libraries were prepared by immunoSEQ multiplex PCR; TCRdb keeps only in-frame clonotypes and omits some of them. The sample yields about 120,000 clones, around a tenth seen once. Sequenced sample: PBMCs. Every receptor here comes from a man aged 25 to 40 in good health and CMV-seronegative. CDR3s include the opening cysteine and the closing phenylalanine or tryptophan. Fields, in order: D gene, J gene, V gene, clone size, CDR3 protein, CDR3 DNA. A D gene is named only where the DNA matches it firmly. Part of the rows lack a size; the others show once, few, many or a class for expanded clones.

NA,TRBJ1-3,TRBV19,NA,CASSITQGTFGNTIYF,TGTGCCAGTAGTATAACACAGGGAACATTTGGAAACACCATATATTTT
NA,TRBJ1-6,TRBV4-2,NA,CASSQVTGEDSPLHF,TGTGCCAGCAGCCAAGTGACCGGGGAGGATTCACCCCTCCACTTT
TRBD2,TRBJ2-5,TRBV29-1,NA,CSVKGGLAGQETQYF,TGCAGCGTAAAAGGGGGACTAGCGGGACAAGAGACCCAGTACTTC
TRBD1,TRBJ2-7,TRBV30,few,CAWSVGTGDYEQYF,TGTGCCTGGAGTGTAGGGACAGGGGACTACGAGCAGTACTTC
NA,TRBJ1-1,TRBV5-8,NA,CASSLKTGPPEAFF,TGTGCCAGCAGCCTAAAAACAGGGCCTCCTGAAGCTTTCTTT
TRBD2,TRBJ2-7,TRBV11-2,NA,CASSPLLGGGAYEQYF,TGTGCCAGCAGCCCTCTGCTGGGCGGGGGGGCCTACGAGCAGTACTTC
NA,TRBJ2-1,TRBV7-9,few,CASSVPEGDSYNEQFF,TGTGCCAGCAGCGTACCAGAAGGGGATTCCTACAATGAGCAGTTCTTC
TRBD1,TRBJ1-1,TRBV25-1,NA,CASSEDRGWNTEAFF,TGTGCCAGCAGTGAAGACAGGGGGTGGAATACTGAAGCTTTCTTT
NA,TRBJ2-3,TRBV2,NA,CASSEKRMSTDTQYF,TGTGCCAGCAGTGAAAAGCGGATGAGCACAGATACGCAGTATTTT
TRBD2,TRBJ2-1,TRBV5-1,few,CASSLQLKLTSGSPANEQFF,TGCGCCAGCAGCCTACAACTCAAACTGACTAGCGGGAGTCCGGCCAATGAGCAGTTCTTC
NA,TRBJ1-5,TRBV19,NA,CASTAGQPSNQPQHF,TGTGCCAGTACTGCGGGGCAACCTAGCAATCAGCCCCAGCATTTT
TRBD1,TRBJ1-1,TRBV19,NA,CASSLYWDSLNTEAFF,TGTGCCAGTAGTCTATATTGGGACAGTTTGAACACTGAAGCTTTCTTT
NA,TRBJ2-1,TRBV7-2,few,CASSFPFGGVNNEQFF,TGTGCCAGCAGCTTTCCCTTTGGAGGGGTAAACAATGAGCAGTTCTTC
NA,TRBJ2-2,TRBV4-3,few,CASSPDTRNTGELFF,TGCGCCAGCAGCCCGGACACACGGAACACCGGGGAGCTGTTTTTT
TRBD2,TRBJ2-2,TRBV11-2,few,CASSLESGSGELFF,TGTGCCAGCAGCTTAGAGAGCGGGAGCGGGGAGCTGTTTTTT